This T cell receptor (beta chain) stems from a study of cytomegalovirus exposure and HLA in healthy donors. General study points: Analysis was carried out at a later point, and it linked a missense DCLRE1C variant to TCR beta V- and J-gene trimming.

With 60 Vbeta and 13 Jbeta primers, the PCR was carried out. The table came from immunoSEQ multiplex PCR; TCRdb's copy has only in-frame clones and leaves some out. The data contain over 250,000 clones, roughly 90% of them singletons. Worth noting for this clone: Its matching antigen is unknown.

CDR1 and CDR2 from the germline V gene are MDHEN and SYDVKM. V was shortened by 4 bases and J by 8 bases, with 14 bases between the two germline ends. There are 13 residues in the CDR3. V gene TRBV28 combines with J gene TRBJ1-2; TRBD1 might be the D (6 bases). Material: PBMCs. The receptor's source is a middle-aged man in good health and CMV-seropositive. The CDR3 here is CASSSPGDGGYTF. The CDR3 DNA reads TGTGCCAGCAGTTCACCAGGGGATGGAGGCTACACCTTC.